These T cell receptor beta chains were read from a single sample in a study of blood T cell repertoires in COVID-19. Only in-frame clones appear in the TCRdb table, and some are missing; sequencing was by immunoSEQ multiplex PCR. This sample has around 400,000 clones; under 85% occur once, and the top ten carry about 5%. Sequenced: PBMCs or T cells enriched from blood (not recorded which). These receptors all come from a woman aged 45-60 years who had recovered from COVID-19. Each CDR3 is given with its conserved first and last residue. D genes are given only for firm matches. Clone sizes are given selectively: once, few, many, or a class where the clone is expanded.

TRBJ2-7 | - | TRBV6-5 | TRBD2 | TGTGCCAGCACAGGGGGACTAGCAGACCACGAGCAGTACTTC | CASTGGLADHEQYF
TRBJ2-3 | - | TRBV7-2 | - | TGTGCCAGCAGTCGGCCGGGGTTAGGATCGGATACGCAGTATTTT | CASSRPGLGSDTQYF
TRBJ2-7 | - | TRBV2 | - | TGTGCCAGCACCCTAGGACTAATTCCGTACTTC | CASTLGLIPYF
TRBJ1-3 | - | TRBV7-8 | - | TGTGCCAGCAGCCCGACGGAGGTAAACACCATATATTTT | CASSPTEVNTIYF
TRBJ2-3 | - | TRBV6-2/TRBV6-3 | - | TGTGCCAGCAGCGGGACAATACGCACAGATACGCAGTATTTT | CASSGTIRTDTQYF
TRBJ1-1 | - | TRBV5-1 | - | TGCGCCAGCAGCGTCACAGCGAACACTGAAGCTTTCTTT | CASSVTANTEAFF
TRBJ2-7 | - | TRBV6-5 | TRBD1 | TGTGCCAGCAGTTGGACAGGGTTATCTGGCGAGCAGTACTTC | CASSWTGLSGEQYF
TRBJ2-7 | - | TRBV4-1 | - | TGCGCCAGCAGCCAATGGACCCAGGACACCGTGCCACTGAACTACGAGCAGTACTTC | CASSQWTQDTVPLNYEQYF
TRBJ2-5 | - | TRBV4-2 | - | TGTGCCAGCAGCACCCTGGGGGGGCTGCAAGAGACCCAGTACTTC | CASSTLGGLQETQYF
TRBJ1-3 | - | TRBV7-6 | - | TGTGCCAGCAGCTTACAGGGAAGGGGTTTATCTGGAAACACCATATATTTT | CASSLQGRGLSGNTIYF
TRBJ1-1 | - | TRBV5-1 | TRBD1 | TGCGCCAGCAGCTTCCTGGGACAGGGACGTGAAGCTTTCTTT | CASSFLGQGREAFF
TRBJ2-3 | - | TRBV7-3 | - | TGTGCCAGCAGCCCCCTGACGCAGTATTTT | CASSPLTQYF
TRBJ2-5 | - | TRBV10-3 | TRBD1 | TGTGCCATCGGAGTGTCAGGGGGTGTTAGTGAGACCCAGTACTTC | CAIGVSGGVSETQYF
TRBJ1-5 | few | TRBV6-2/TRBV6-3 | TRBD1 | TGTGCCAGCAGTTACGCCCTGACAGGGGCAAATCAGCCCCAGCATTTT | CASSYALTGANQPQHF
TRBJ2-2 | - | TRBV6-1 | - | TGTGCCAGCAGTGAACAGGGGTTCAACACCGGGGAGCTGTTTTTT | CASSEQGFNTGELFF
TRBJ1-2 | - | TRBV25-1 | - | TGTGCCAGCAGTCCCTGGCAGGAAGCTAACTATGGCTACACCTTC | CASSPWQEANYGYTF
TRBJ1-1 | - | TRBV7-2 | TRBD1 | TGTGCCAGCAGCTCGACAGGGGGCCCCTTACCTGAAGCTTTCTTT | CASSSTGGPLPEAFF
TRBJ2-5 | - | TRBV4-1 | - | TGCGCCAGCAGCCAAGTCGGCGTGGGTAGCGAGACCCAGTACTTC | CASSQVGVGSETQYF
TRBJ2-7 | - | TRBV6-4 | TRBD1 | TGTGCCAGCAGTGACTCGGGGAAAGGGGGCCGCGAGCAGTACTTC | CASSDSGKGGREQYF
TRBJ1-2 | few | TRBV6-5 | - | TGTGCCAGCAGTCTAGGTGGCTACACCTTC | CASSLGGYTF
TRBJ1-5 | - | TRBV6-5 | TRBD1 | TGTGCCAGCAATCGGGACAGGGTCCAGCCCCAGCATTTT | CASNRDRVQPQHF
TRBJ2-2 | - | TRBV5-6 | - | TGTGCCAGCAGCTTCCCAGGGGCGAACACCGGGGAGCTGTTTTTT | CASSFPGANTGELFF
TRBJ1-2 | - | TRBV5-8 | TRBD1 | TGTGCCAGCAGCTTTGACAGGGGGAGCTATGGCTACACCTTC | CASSFDRGSYGYTF
TRBJ2-5 | - | TRBV6-5 | TRBD1 | TGTGCCAGCAGTTACAGCACCGGGACAGAGCAAGAGACCCAGTACTTC | CASSYSTGTEQETQYF
TRBJ2-3 | - | TRBV24-1 | TRBD2 | TGTGCCACCAGTGATTCTAAAAGCGGGGGTGATACGCAGTATTTT | CATSDSKSGGDTQYF
TRBJ1-2 | - | TRBV5-1 | TRBD1 | TGCGCCAGCAGCCCTGCCGTCCCGGGACAGGGTACAGGGTATGGCTACACCTTC | CASSPAVPGQGTGYGYTF
TRBJ1-1 | - | TRBV2 | - | TGTGCCAGCAGTGTTGTAGGAGGGAACACTGAAGCTTTCTTT | CASSVVGGNTEAFF
TRBJ1-5 | once | TRBV6-5 | TRBD1 | TGTGCCAGCAGTATGACAGGGGTAAATCAGCCCCAGCATTTT | CASSMTGVNQPQHF